The rows below give T cell receptor beta chains drawn from one sample of a study of blood T cell repertoires in COVID-19. The data were produced by immunoSEQ multiplex PCR, yet TCRdb's version contains in-frame clones alone and is incomplete. The sample contains about 26,000 clones, almost 90% of which appear only once. Sequencing was done on a sample of peripheral blood. Receptor source: a man between 65 and 80 years old with acute or convalescent COVID-19. The CDR3 runs from the conserved cysteine through the conserved F or W. The order of the fields is D gene, V gene, clone size, J gene, CDR3 DNA, CDR3 protein. D genes are given only for firm matches. A row's size may be missing; if present it is once, few, many or a size class.

d_gene: -
v_gene: TRBV14
abundance: -
j_gene: TRBJ2-7
CDR3nt: TGTGCCAGCAGCCCCCTAACAGGGCAGGGGCCCTACGAGCAGTACTTC
CDR3aa: CASSPLTGQGPYEQYF

d_gene: -
v_gene: TRBV6-5
abundance: -
j_gene: TRBJ1-1
CDR3nt: TGTGCCAGCAGTACTTTAGGACGGACTGGGAGTGAAGCTTTCTTT
CDR3aa: CASSTLGRTGSEAFF

d_gene: -
v_gene: TRBV6-5
abundance: -
j_gene: TRBJ1-1
CDR3nt: TGTGCCAGCAGTAATACAGGCTACTACACTGAAGCTTTCTTT
CDR3aa: CASSNTGYYTEAFF

d_gene: TRBD1
v_gene: TRBV4-1
abundance: -
j_gene: TRBJ2-6
CDR3nt: TGCGCCAGCAGCCGCGGACAGGGCCTACACTCTGGGGCCAACGTCCTGACTTTC
CDR3aa: CASSRGQGLHSGANVLTF

d_gene: TRBD1
v_gene: TRBV5-4
abundance: few
j_gene: TRBJ1-1
CDR3nt: TGTGCCAGCAGCTCCTCCAGGGGGCAGACTGAAGCTTTCTTT
CDR3aa: CASSSSRGQTEAFF

d_gene: -
v_gene: TRBV7-2
abundance: -
j_gene: TRBJ1-3
CDR3nt: TGTGCCAGCAGCTTAGCCCACGCCGGGGTATCCGGAAACACCATATATTTT
CDR3aa: CASSLAHAGVSGNTIYF

d_gene: TRBD1
v_gene: TRBV5-1
abundance: -
j_gene: TRBJ2-5
CDR3nt: TGCGCCAGCAGCTACATCGGGACAGGGGAAGAGACCCAGTACTTC
CDR3aa: CASSYIGTGEETQYF

d_gene: -
v_gene: TRBV7-3
abundance: -
j_gene: TRBJ1-1
CDR3nt: TGTGCCAGCAGCTTAGAGGGAGGGTTTCGCGCTTTCTTT
CDR3aa: CASSLEGGFRAFF

d_gene: -
v_gene: TRBV28
abundance: -
j_gene: TRBJ2-7
CDR3nt: TGTGCCAGCACCTTGGACAGAAACTACGAGCAGTACTTC
CDR3aa: CASTLDRNYEQYF

d_gene: -
v_gene: TRBV2
abundance: -
j_gene: TRBJ2-3
CDR3nt: TGTGCCAGCATATTGGCCCGATCAGTGGGGCCAGATACGCAGTATTTT
CDR3aa: CASILARSVGPDTQYF

d_gene: -
v_gene: TRBV7-2
abundance: -
j_gene: TRBJ1-2
CDR3nt: TGTGCCAGCAGCGGGGCGGGGGCCAACCGCGGCTACACCTTC
CDR3aa: CASSGAGANRGYTF

d_gene: TRBD1
v_gene: TRBV29-1
abundance: -
j_gene: TRBJ1-1
CDR3nt: TGCAGCGTCGACAGGGGAAGCACTGAAGCTTTCTTT
CDR3aa: CSVDRGSTEAFF

d_gene: TRBD2
v_gene: TRBV9
abundance: -
j_gene: TRBJ2-3
CDR3nt: TGTGCCAGCAGTCGGACTAGCGGGAGGGCCCTTGCAGATACGCAGTATTTT
CDR3aa: CASSRTSGRALADTQYF

d_gene: -
v_gene: TRBV4-3
abundance: once
j_gene: TRBJ1-2
CDR3nt: TGCGCCAGCAGCCAAGCAAGAACAGACTATGGCTACACCTTC
CDR3aa: CASSQARTDYGYTF

d_gene: -
v_gene: TRBV9
abundance: -
j_gene: TRBJ1-6
CDR3nt: TGTGCCAGCAGCCTGGACAGAAAGTCACCCCTCCACTTT
CDR3aa: CASSLDRKSPLHF

d_gene: TRBD1
v_gene: TRBV7-2
abundance: -
j_gene: TRBJ2-5
CDR3nt: TGTGCCAGCGTGGACAGGGGGCAAGAGACCCAGTACTTC
CDR3aa: CASVDRGQETQYF

d_gene: TRBD2
v_gene: TRBV5-5
abundance: -
j_gene: TRBJ2-3
CDR3nt: TGTGCCAGCAGCTTGGGACTAGCGGGAGGAGATACGCAGTATTTT
CDR3aa: CASSLGLAGGDTQYF

d_gene: -
v_gene: TRBV21-1
abundance: -
j_gene: TRBJ2-3
CDR3nt: TGTGCCAGCAGCTTCCTGACAGGTCCTAGGAGGATACATACGCAGTATTTT
CDR3aa: CASSFLTGPRRIHTQYF

d_gene: -
v_gene: TRBV5-8
abundance: -
j_gene: TRBJ1-3
CDR3nt: TGTGCCAGCAGCTTTTGGGCCTCTGGAAACACCATATATTTT
CDR3aa: CASSFWASGNTIYF

d_gene: TRBD2
v_gene: TRBV3-1/TRBV3-2
abundance: -
j_gene: TRBJ2-3
CDR3nt: TGTGCCAGCACCGAATCGCTCTGGCTAGCGGGATTCCAGGTCGCAGATACGCAGTATTTT
CDR3aa: CASTESLWLAGFQVADTQYF

d_gene: TRBD1
v_gene: TRBV9
abundance: once
j_gene: TRBJ1-4
CDR3nt: TGTGCCAGCAGCCTTCTGGACAGGGTGGAAGAAAAACTGTTTTTT
CDR3aa: CASSLLDRVEEKLFF

d_gene: -
v_gene: TRBV5-1
abundance: -
j_gene: TRBJ1-2
CDR3nt: TGCGCCAGCGCTGAGGGGAGGGGCTATGGCTACACCTTC
CDR3aa: CASAEGRGYGYTF

d_gene: -
v_gene: TRBV5-5
abundance: -
j_gene: TRBJ2-3
CDR3nt: TGTGCCAGCAGCCGCGGGTTCTCCACCGGGGACACAGATACGCAGTATTTT
CDR3aa: CASSRGFSTGDTDTQYF

d_gene: TRBD2
v_gene: TRBV4-2
abundance: few
j_gene: TRBJ2-2
CDR3nt: TGTGCCAGCAGCCAAGATGGGGGACTAGCGGAGAACACCGGGGAGCTGTTTTTT
CDR3aa: CASSQDGGLAENTGELFF

d_gene: TRBD1
v_gene: TRBV19
abundance: -
j_gene: TRBJ1-6
CDR3nt: TGTGCCAGTAGTATAGATCTTGAAAAGGACAGGGGTAATTCACCCCTCCACTTT
CDR3aa: CASSIDLEKDRGNSPLHF

d_gene: TRBD2
v_gene: TRBV19
abundance: -
j_gene: TRBJ2-1
CDR3nt: TGTGCCAGTAGTCCACGGACTAGCGGAGACAATGAGCAGTTCTTC
CDR3aa: CASSPRTSGDNEQFF

d_gene: TRBD1
v_gene: TRBV5-1
abundance: -
j_gene: TRBJ1-3
CDR3nt: TGCGCCAGCAGCTTGACAGGGGATTCCGGAAACACCATATATTTT
CDR3aa: CASSLTGDSGNTIYF

d_gene: TRBD2
v_gene: TRBV5-1
abundance: -
j_gene: TRBJ2-1
CDR3nt: TGCGCCAGCGGGGAGCGGGAGGGGTACAATGAGCAGTTCTTC
CDR3aa: CASGEREGYNEQFF

d_gene: TRBD1
v_gene: TRBV4-1
abundance: -
j_gene: TRBJ1-1
CDR3nt: TGCGCCAGCCGAGACCTCACAGGGGGCACTGAAGCTTTCTTT
CDR3aa: CASRDLTGGTEAFF

d_gene: -
v_gene: TRBV10-3
abundance: -
j_gene: TRBJ2-1
CDR3nt: TGTGCCATCAGTGAGTCTCGCAGGACTAACTCCTACAATGAGCAGTTCTTC
CDR3aa: CAISESRRTNSYNEQFF

d_gene: -
v_gene: TRBV19
abundance: -
j_gene: TRBJ1-2
CDR3nt: TGTGCCAGTAGTATCGCAGACAGTAGCTACACCTTC
CDR3aa: CASSIADSSYTF

d_gene: TRBD2
v_gene: TRBV5-6
abundance: -
j_gene: TRBJ2-3
CDR3nt: TGTGCCAGCAGCCCCGGGACTAGCCGGAGCACAGATACGCAGTATTTT
CDR3aa: CASSPGTSRSTDTQYF

d_gene: -
v_gene: TRBV14
abundance: once
j_gene: TRBJ2-4
CDR3nt: TGTGCCAGCAGCCCCTCGGGGGCCAAAAACATTCAGTACTTC
CDR3aa: CASSPSGAKNIQYF

d_gene: -
v_gene: TRBV3-1/TRBV3-2
abundance: -
j_gene: TRBJ1-1
CDR3nt: TGTGCCAGCAGTTCGAGGGAGGGTTCGAACACTGAAGCTTTCTTT
CDR3aa: CASSSREGSNTEAFF

d_gene: -
v_gene: TRBV11-2
abundance: -
j_gene: TRBJ2-3
CDR3nt: TGTGCCAGCAGCAAACGGGGCGGGGTCGGCCTCTCCACAGATACGCAGTATTTT
CDR3aa: CASSKRGGVGLSTDTQYF

d_gene: -
v_gene: TRBV4-1
abundance: -
j_gene: TRBJ1-6
CDR3nt: TGCGCCAGCAGCCAAGATAGGGGGGGGACAAAAGGATCCTATAATTCACCCCTCCACTTT
CDR3aa: CASSQDRGGTKGSYNSPLHF

d_gene: TRBD1
v_gene: TRBV29-1
abundance: few
j_gene: TRBJ2-7
CDR3nt: TGCAGCGTTCACACAGGGGGCGAGCAGTACTTC
CDR3aa: CSVHTGGEQYF

d_gene: -
v_gene: TRBV28
abundance: -
j_gene: TRBJ1-5
CDR3nt: TGTGCCAGCAGTTTGTCAGGGGAGTATCAGCCCCAGCATTTT
CDR3aa: CASSLSGEYQPQHF

d_gene: -
v_gene: TRBV5-1
abundance: -
j_gene: TRBJ1-2
CDR3nt: TGCGCCAGCAGTGTGGAGGTCACAGGGTATGGCTACACCTTC
CDR3aa: CASSVEVTGYGYTF

d_gene: -
v_gene: TRBV11-3
abundance: -
j_gene: TRBJ1-1
CDR3nt: TGTGCCAGCAGCTTAGAGCCCGGGGGAACGAACACTGAAGCTTTCTTT
CDR3aa: CASSLEPGGTNTEAFF

d_gene: -
v_gene: TRBV9
abundance: -
j_gene: TRBJ2-6
CDR3nt: TGTGCCAGCAGCCTGGGGGCGGCTGGGGCCAACGTCCTGACTTTC
CDR3aa: CASSLGAAGANVLTF

d_gene: TRBD2
v_gene: TRBV28
abundance: -
j_gene: TRBJ2-5
CDR3nt: TGTGCCAGCAGTCGGACTAGCGGGACTGAGACCCAGTACTTC
CDR3aa: CASSRTSGTETQYF

d_gene: -
v_gene: TRBV3-1/TRBV3-2
abundance: -
j_gene: TRBJ1-2
CDR3nt: TGTGCCAGCAGCCAAGGTGCTGCGAACTATGGCTACACCTTC
CDR3aa: CASSQGAANYGYTF

d_gene: TRBD1
v_gene: TRBV4-3
abundance: -
j_gene: TRBJ1-6
CDR3nt: TGCGCCAGCAGCCAGGGACAGTATAATTCACCCCTCCACTTT
CDR3aa: CASSQGQYNSPLHF

d_gene: TRBD1
v_gene: TRBV5-4
abundance: -
j_gene: TRBJ1-2
CDR3nt: TGTGCCAGCAGCTTCGACAGGGCGGTATATGGCTACACCTTC
CDR3aa: CASSFDRAVYGYTF

d_gene: -
v_gene: TRBV5-5
abundance: once
j_gene: TRBJ1-2
CDR3nt: TGTGCCAGCAGCGAGGGGGTGCAGAACTATGGCTACACCTTC
CDR3aa: CASSEGVQNYGYTF

d_gene: TRBD2
v_gene: TRBV5-1
abundance: once
j_gene: TRBJ2-7
CDR3nt: TGCGCCAGCAGCCCAATAGGGCTAGCGGGAGGCTCGGATGGGCAGTACTTC
CDR3aa: CASSPIGLAGGSDGQYF

d_gene: TRBD1
v_gene: TRBV5-1
abundance: -
j_gene: TRBJ1-4
CDR3nt: TGCGCCAGCAAAGTGACAGGGGGTAATGAAAAACTGTTTTTT
CDR3aa: CASKVTGGNEKLFF

d_gene: TRBD2
v_gene: TRBV11-2
abundance: -
j_gene: TRBJ2-5
CDR3nt: TGTGCCAGCAGCTTAGGGACTAGCGGGAGTGGGCAAGAGACCCAGTACTTC
CDR3aa: CASSLGTSGSGQETQYF

d_gene: TRBD2
v_gene: TRBV24-1
abundance: -
j_gene: TRBJ2-1
CDR3nt: TGTGCCACCAGTGAGGGGACTAGCGGGAGAGGGGATGAGCAGTTCTTC
CDR3aa: CATSEGTSGRGDEQFF

d_gene: -
v_gene: TRBV9
abundance: medium-sized
j_gene: TRBJ2-5
CDR3nt: TGCCCCCCCCGCGGAGGGGGGGGGCCCCAAGAGACCCAGTACTTC
CDR3aa: CPPRGGGGPQETQYF

d_gene: -
v_gene: TRBV6-6
abundance: -
j_gene: TRBJ1-5
CDR3nt: TGTGCCAGCAGCCCTGGGGGGGGCAATCAGCCCCAGCATTTT
CDR3aa: CASSPGGGNQPQHF

d_gene: -
v_gene: TRBV5-1
abundance: -
j_gene: TRBJ2-1
CDR3nt: TGCGCCAGCAGCTTGTTACCTAGCTACAATGAGCAGTTCTTC
CDR3aa: CASSLLPSYNEQFF

d_gene: TRBD1
v_gene: TRBV2
abundance: few
j_gene: TRBJ1-5
CDR3nt: TGTGCCAGCATGGACAGGCAGTATAGCAATCAGCCCCAGCATTTT
CDR3aa: CASMDRQYSNQPQHF

d_gene: -
v_gene: TRBV29-1
abundance: -
j_gene: TRBJ2-1
CDR3nt: TGCAGCGTTTACAGGGTGGTCGATGAGCAGTTCTTC
CDR3aa: CSVYRVVDEQFF

d_gene: TRBD2
v_gene: TRBV4-3
abundance: -
j_gene: TRBJ2-3
CDR3nt: TGCGCCAGCAGCCAAGTCGGAGCGGGAGGGTTCGATACGCAGTATTTT
CDR3aa: CASSQVGAGGFDTQYF

d_gene: -
v_gene: TRBV18
abundance: -
j_gene: TRBJ2-5
CDR3nt: TGTGCCAGCTCACCGGGCAGGGCAGAGACCCAGTACTTC
CDR3aa: CASSPGRAETQYF

d_gene: -
v_gene: TRBV2
abundance: -
j_gene: TRBJ1-1
CDR3nt: TGTGCCACCCGTACGGACACTGAAGCTTTCTTT
CDR3aa: CATRTDTEAFF

d_gene: TRBD1
v_gene: TRBV27
abundance: once
j_gene: TRBJ2-6
CDR3nt: TGTGCCAGCAGTCTTTATGGCCAGGGGGCTTTCTCTGGGGCCAACGTCCTGACTTTC
CDR3aa: CASSLYGQGAFSGANVLTF